The sequence of this T cell receptor (beta chain) was determined in a study of graft-versus-host responses after intestinal transplantation. Study context: Uniformly, recipients were administered anti-thymocyte globulin induction with subsequent tacrolimus and steroids for around 3 years.

Data came from immunoSEQ multiplex PCR; TCRdb stores just in-frame clones and leaves some out. The table has about 90,000 clones, approximately 78% seen once. With regard to this clone: As yet, its antigen is unknown.

Germline V gene sequence: CDR1 MDHEN, CDR2 SYDVKM. CDR3 length equals 15 residues. J was trimmed by 0 bases and V by 7 bases; bases with no gene match: 9. The origin of this receptor is a human donor who received an intestinal transplant. The source was unstimulated CD4+ T cells sorted from spleen or lymph node cells, collected before intestinal transplant. This chain joins TRBV28 and TRBJ2-7, with 7 bases identical to TRBD1. The CDR3 here is CASTQRGQSSYEQYF. CDR3 coding DNA: TGTGCCAGCACCCAGAGGGGACAGAGCTCCTACGAGCAGTACTTC.